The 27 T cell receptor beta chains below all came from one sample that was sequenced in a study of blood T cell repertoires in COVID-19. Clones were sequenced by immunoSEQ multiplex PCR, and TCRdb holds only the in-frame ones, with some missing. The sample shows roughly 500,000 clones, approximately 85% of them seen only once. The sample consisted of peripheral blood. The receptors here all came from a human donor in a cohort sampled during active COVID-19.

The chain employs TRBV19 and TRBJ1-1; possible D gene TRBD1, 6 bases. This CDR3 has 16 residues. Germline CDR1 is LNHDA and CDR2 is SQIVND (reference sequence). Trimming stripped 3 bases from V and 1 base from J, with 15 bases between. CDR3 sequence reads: CASSISAGVTNTEAFF. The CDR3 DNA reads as TGTGCCAGTAGTATTTCGGCAGGGGTCACGAACACTGAAGCTTTCTTT.

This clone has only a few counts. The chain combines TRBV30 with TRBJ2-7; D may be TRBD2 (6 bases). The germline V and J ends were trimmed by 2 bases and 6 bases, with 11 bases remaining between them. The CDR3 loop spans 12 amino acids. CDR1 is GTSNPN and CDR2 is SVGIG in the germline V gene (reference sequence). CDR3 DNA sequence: TGTGCCTGGAGTATGAGGAGGGGCGAGCAGTACTTC. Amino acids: CAWSMRRGEQYF.

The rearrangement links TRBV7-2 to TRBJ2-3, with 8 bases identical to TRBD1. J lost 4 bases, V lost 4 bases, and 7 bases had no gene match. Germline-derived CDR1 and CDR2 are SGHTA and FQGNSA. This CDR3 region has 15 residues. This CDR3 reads CASSSRQGSPDTQYF. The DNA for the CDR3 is TGTGCCAGCAGCTCCAGACAGGGGTCCCCAGATACGCAGTATTTT.

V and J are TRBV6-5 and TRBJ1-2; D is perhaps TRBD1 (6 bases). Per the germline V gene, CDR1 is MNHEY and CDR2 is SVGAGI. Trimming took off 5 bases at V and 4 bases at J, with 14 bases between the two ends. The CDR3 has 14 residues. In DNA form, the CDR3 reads TGTGCCAGCAGTAGCCGACAGGCATCCTATGGCTACACCTTC. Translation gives CASSSRQASYGYTF.

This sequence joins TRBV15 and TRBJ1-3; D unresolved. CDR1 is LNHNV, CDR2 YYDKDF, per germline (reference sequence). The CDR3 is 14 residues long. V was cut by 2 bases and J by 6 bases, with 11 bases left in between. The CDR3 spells CATSRSDGENTIYF. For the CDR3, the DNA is TGTGCCACCAGCAGAAGCGACGGGGAAAACACCATATATTTT.

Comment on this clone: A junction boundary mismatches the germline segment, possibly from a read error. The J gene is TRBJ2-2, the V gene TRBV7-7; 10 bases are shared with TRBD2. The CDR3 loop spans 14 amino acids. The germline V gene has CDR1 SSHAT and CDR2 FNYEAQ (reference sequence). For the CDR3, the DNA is TGTGCTAGCAGCCGACTAGCGGGCACCGGGGAGCTGTTTTTT. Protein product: CASSRLAGTGELFF.

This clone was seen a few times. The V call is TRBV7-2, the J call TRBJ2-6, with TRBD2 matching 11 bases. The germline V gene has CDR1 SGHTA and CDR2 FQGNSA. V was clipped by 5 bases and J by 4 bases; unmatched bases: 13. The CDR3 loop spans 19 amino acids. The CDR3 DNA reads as TGTGCCAGCAGCCCCCCACTAGCGGGAGTGGTATGGGGGGCCAACGTCCTGACTTTC. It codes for CASSPPLAGVVWGANVLTF.

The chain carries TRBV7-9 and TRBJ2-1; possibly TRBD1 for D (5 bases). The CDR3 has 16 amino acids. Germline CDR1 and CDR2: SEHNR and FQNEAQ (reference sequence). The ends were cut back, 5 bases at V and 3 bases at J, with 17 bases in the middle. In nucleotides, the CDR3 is TGTGCCAGCAGCCGACTTCTGGCAGGGTACTACAATGAGCAGTTCTTC. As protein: CASSRLLAGYYNEQFF. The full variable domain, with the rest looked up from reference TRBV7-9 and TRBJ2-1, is DTGVSQNPRHKITKRGQNVTFRCDPISEHNRLYWYRQTLGQGPEFLTYFQNEAQLEKSRLLSDRFSAERPKGSFSTLEIQRTEQGDSAMYLCASSRLLAGYYNEQFFGPGTRLTVL.

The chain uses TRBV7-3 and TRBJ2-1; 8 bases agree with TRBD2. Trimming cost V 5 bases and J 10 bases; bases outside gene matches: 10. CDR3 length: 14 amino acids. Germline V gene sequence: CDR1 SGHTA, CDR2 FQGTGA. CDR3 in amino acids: CASSQSGTSLEQFF. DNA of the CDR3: TGTGCCAGCAGCCAATCCGGGACTAGTTTGGAGCAGTTCTTC.

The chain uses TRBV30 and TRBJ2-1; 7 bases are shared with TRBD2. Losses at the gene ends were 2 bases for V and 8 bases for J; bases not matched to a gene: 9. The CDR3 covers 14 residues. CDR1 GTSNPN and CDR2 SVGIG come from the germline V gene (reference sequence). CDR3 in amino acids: CAWSKGGSGYEQFF. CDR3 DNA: TGTGCCTGGAGTAAGGGCGGGAGTGGGTATGAGCAGTTCTTC.

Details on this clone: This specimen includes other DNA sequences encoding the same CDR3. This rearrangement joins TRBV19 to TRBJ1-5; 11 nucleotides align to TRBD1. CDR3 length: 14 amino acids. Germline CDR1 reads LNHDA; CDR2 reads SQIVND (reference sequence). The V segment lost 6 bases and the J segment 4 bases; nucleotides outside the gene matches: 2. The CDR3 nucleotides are TGTGCCAGTAGCGGGACAGGGGGGAATCAGCCCCAGCATTTT. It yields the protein CASSGTGGNQPQHF.

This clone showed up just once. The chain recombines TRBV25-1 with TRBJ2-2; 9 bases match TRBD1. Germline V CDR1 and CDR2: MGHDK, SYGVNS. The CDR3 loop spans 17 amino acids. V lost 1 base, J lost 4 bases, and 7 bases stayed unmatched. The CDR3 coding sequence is TGTGCCAGCAGTGAATTGGGACAGGGAAAAGGCACCGGGGAGCTGTTTTTT. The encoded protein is CASSELGQGKGTGELFF. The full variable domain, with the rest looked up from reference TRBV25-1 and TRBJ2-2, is EADIYQTPRYLVIGTGKKITLECSQTMGHDKMYWYQQDPGMELHLIHYSYGVNSTEKGDLSSESTVSRIRTEHFPLTLESARPSHTSQYLCASSELGQGKGTGELFFGEGSRLTVL.

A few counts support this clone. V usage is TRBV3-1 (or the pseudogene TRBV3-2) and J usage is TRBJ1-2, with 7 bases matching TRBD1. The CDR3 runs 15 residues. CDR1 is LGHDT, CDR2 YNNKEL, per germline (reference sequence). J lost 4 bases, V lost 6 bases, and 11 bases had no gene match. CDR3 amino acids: CASSRSGTESYGYTF. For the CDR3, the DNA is TGTGCCAGCAGTCGATCTGGGACAGAATCCTATGGCTACACCTTC.

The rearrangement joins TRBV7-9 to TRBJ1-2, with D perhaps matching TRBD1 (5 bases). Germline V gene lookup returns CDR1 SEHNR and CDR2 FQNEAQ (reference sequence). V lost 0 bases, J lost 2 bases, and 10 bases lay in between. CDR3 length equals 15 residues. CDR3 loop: CASSLARGGNYGYTF. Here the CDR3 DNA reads TGTGCCAGCAGCTTAGCGAGGGGAGGGAACTATGGCTACACCTTC.

CDR3: CASSQDLLSSSYNSPLHF. CDR3 nucleotide sequence: TGTGCCAGCAGCCAAGATCTTCTCTCGAGCTCCTATAATTCACCCCTCCACTTT. The chain is built from TRBV4-2 and TRBJ1-6; no clear D gene. The CDR3 spans 18 residues. Trimming shortened V by 0 bases and J by 0 bases, and 12 bases separated the two germline ends. Germline V gene lookup returns CDR1 LGHNA and CDR2 YNFKEQ.

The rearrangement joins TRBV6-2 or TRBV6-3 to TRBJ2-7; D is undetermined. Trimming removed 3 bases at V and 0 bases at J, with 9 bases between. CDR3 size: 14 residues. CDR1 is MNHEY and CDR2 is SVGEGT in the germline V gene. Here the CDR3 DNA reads TGTGCCAGCAGTTATCTGCGGAGCTCCTACGAGCAGTACTTC. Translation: CASSYLRSSYEQYF.

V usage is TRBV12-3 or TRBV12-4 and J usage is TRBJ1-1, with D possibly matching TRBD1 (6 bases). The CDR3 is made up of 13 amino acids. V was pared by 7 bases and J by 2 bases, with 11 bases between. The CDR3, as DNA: TGTGCCAGCATTAAGACAGGTAACACTGAAGCTTTCTTT. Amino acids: CASIKTGNTEAFF.

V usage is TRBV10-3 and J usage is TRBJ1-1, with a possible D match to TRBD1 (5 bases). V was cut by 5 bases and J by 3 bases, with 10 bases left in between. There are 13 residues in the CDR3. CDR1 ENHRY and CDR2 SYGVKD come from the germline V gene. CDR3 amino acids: CAISLGVDTEAFF. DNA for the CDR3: TGTGCCATCAGTCTAGGGGTAGACACTGAAGCTTTCTTT.

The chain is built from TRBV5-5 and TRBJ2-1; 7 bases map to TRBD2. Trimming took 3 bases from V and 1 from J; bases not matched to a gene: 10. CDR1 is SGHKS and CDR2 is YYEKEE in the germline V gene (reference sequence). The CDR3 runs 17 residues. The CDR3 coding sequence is TGTGCCAGCAGCTGGAGGCGGCTAGCGGCTTCCTACAATGAGCAGTTCTTC. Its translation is CASSWRRLAASYNEQFF.

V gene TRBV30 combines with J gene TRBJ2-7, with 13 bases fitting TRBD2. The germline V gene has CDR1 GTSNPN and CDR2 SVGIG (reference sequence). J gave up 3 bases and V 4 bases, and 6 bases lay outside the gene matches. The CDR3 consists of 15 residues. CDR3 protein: CAWTIGLAGVYEQYF. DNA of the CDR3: TGTGCCTGGACCATAGGACTAGCGGGAGTCTACGAGCAGTACTTC.

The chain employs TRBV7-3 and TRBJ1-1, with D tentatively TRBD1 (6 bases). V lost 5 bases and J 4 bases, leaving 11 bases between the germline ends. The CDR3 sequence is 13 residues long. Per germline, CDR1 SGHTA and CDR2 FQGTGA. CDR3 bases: TGTGCCAGCAGCCCTACGGACAGCACTGAAGCTTTCTTT. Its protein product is CASSPTDSTEAFF. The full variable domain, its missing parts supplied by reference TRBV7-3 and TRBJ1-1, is GAGVSQTPSNKVTEKGKYVELRCDPISGHTALYWYRQSLGQGPEFLIYFQGTGAADDSGLPNDRFFAVRPEGSVSTLKIQRTERGDSAVYLCASSPTDSTEAFFGQGTRLTVV.

The CDR3 loop reads CASSQDRGLAGTDTQYF. The DNA for the CDR3 is TGCGCCAGCAGCCAAGATCGGGGACTAGCGGGCACAGATACGCAGTATTTT. The chain has TRBV4-3 and TRBJ2-3; the match to TRBD2 covers 11 bases. CDR1 LGHNA and CDR2 YSLEER come from the germline V gene. The ends lost 0 bases at V and 1 base at J; junction bases unmatched: 3. This CDR3 spans 17 amino acids.

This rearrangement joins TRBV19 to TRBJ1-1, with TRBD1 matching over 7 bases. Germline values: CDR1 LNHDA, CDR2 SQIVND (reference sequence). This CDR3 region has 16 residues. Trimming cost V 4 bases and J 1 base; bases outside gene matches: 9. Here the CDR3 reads CASSTMTGLENTEAFF. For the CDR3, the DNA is TGTGCCAGTAGTACGATGACAGGGCTGGAGAACACTGAAGCTTTCTTT.

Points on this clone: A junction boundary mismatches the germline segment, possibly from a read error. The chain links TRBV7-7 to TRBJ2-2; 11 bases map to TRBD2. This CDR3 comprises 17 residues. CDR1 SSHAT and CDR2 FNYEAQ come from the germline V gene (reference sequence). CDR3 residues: CASSLVAGGPAAGELFF. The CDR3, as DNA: TGTGCTAGCAGCTTGGTAGCGGGAGGGCCCGCCGCCGGGGAGCTGTTTTTT.

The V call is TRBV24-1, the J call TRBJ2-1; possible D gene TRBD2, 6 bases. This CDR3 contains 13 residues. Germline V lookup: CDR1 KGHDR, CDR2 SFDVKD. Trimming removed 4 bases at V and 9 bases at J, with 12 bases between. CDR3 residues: CATSDLGRGEQFF. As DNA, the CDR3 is TGTGCCACCAGTGACCTCGGGCGGGGTGAGCAGTTCTTC.

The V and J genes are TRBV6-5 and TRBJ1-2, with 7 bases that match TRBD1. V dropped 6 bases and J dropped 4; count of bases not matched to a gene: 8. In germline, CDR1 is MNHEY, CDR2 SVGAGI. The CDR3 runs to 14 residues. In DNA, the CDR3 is TGTGCCAGCAGGAAGGACAGGTTCCTCTATGGCTACACCTTC. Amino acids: CASRKDRFLYGYTF.

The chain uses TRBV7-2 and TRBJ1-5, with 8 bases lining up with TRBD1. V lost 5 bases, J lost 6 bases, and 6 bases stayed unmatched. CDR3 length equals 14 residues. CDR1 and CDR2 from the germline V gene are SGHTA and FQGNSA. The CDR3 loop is CASSPDREIQPQHF. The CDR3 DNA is TGTGCCAGCAGCCCGGACAGGGAAATTCAGCCCCAGCATTTT.